This T cell receptor (beta chain) stems from a study of blood T cell repertoires in COVID-19. Study at large: Samples representing acute and convalescent COVID-19 were sourced from the United States, Italy and Spain. PBMCs, B-cell-depleted T cells, or T cells provided the cDNA or gDNA that made up the material.

Sequencing used immunoSEQ multiplex PCR; TCRdb keeps in-frame clones, though not all of them. Altogether about 22,000 clones are present, 80% to 90% being singletons, with the ten largest covering approximately 25%. CDR1 is SGHNT and CDR2 is YENEEA in the germline V gene. The CDR3 totals 16 residues. J lost 5 bases, V lost 6 bases, and 11 bases had no gene match. The TCR was taken from a human donor with active COVID-19. The donor label of this sample is uncertain. This chain connects TRBV11-3 to TRBJ2-3, with 10 bases that match TRBD2. Input material: peripheral blood. DNA for the CDR3: TGTGCCAGCAGTTTAACCAGCGGGAGGGTCGGAGATACGCAGTATTTT. The encoded protein is CASSLTSGRVGDTQYF.